Listed here are 27 T cell receptor beta chains from one sample, sequenced in a study of T cell repertoires in cytomegalovirus infection. Their antigen targets remain unknown. TCRdb redid the calling of the reads with MiXCR, one entry per CDR3 protein. Here the sample spans about 770,000 distinct CDR3 sequences, 25% to 30% being singletons. Sequencing used cultured CD8+ T cells from PBMCs, obtained from culture after CMV antigen stimulation. The source is a human donor in good health (CMV status not recorded). Some clones in this sample may be carry-over from other donors' samples.

Comment on this clonotype: The junction shows a germline mismatch at one end, possibly a read error. The chain is built from TRBV6-1 and TRBJ1-1, with D unclear. Looked up from germline, CDR1 is MNHNS and CDR2 is SASEGT. The length of the CDR3 is 13 residues. CDR3 protein: CASSEGVNTEASF. CDR3 coding DNA: TGTGCCAGCAGTGAAGGGGTGAACACTGAAGCTTCCTTT.

The V gene is TRBV27, the J gene TRBJ2-2, with a tentative D call TRBD2 (7 bases). The CDR3 sequence is 14 residues long. Germline-derived CDR1 and CDR2 are MNHEY and SMNVEV (reference sequence). Trimming removed 6 bases from V and 7 bases from J, with 15 bases in between. In DNA, the CDR3 is TGTGCCAGCAGCGCCAGGGAGGGGGTCGGGGAGCTGTTTTTT. Its translation is CASSAREGVGELFF.

The sample holds a few counts of this clonotype. The J gene is TRBJ1-5, the V gene TRBV7-9; D call uncertain. Germline CDR1 and CDR2: SEHNR and FQNEAQ (reference sequence). The ends were cut back, 8 bases at V and 0 bases at J, with 11 bases in the middle. There are 14 residues in the CDR3. The CDR3 loop is CASALRFSNQPQHF. The CDR3 coding sequence is TGTGCCAGCGCCCTCAGGTTTAGCAATCAGCCCCAGCATTTT. The entire variable domain, with the rest obtained from reference TRBV7-9 and TRBJ1-5, is as follows: DTGVSQNPRHKITKRGQNVTFRCDPISEHNRLYWYRQTLGQGPEFLTYFQNEAQLEKSRLLSDRFSAERPKGSFSTLEIQRTEQGDSAMYLCASALRFSNQPQHFGDGTRLSIL.

The chain joins TRBV20-1 to TRBJ2-1, with 10 bases identical to TRBD1. V dropped 4 bases and J dropped 4; count of bases not matched to a gene: 10. The V gene's germline CDR1 is DFQATT and CDR2 SNEGSKA (reference sequence). This CDR3 comprises 16 residues. Here the CDR3 reads CSANDRGRGSYNEQFF. CDR3 DNA sequence: TGCAGTGCTAACGACAGGGGGCGAGGTAGTTACAATGAGCAGTTCTTC.

The J gene is TRBJ1-2, the V gene TRBV12-3 or TRBV12-4; D possibly corresponds to TRBD1 (6 bases). This CDR3 comprises 13 residues. V was pared by 6 bases and J by 8 bases, with 16 bases between. The CDR3: CASSSQGSSGYTF. CDR3 nucleotide sequence: TGTGCCAGCAGCTCACAGGGATCGAGCGGCTACACCTTC.

This clonotype was recorded at least ten times. This chain links TRBV7-6 with TRBJ2-5; 9 bases line up with TRBD2. The CDR3 has 19 amino acids. The trim removed 4 bases at V and 2 bases at J, leaving 17 bases unmatched. Germline CDR1 SGHVS, CDR2 FNYEAQ. The CDR3 protein is CASSSLWRGGDRTQETQYF. The DNA for the CDR3 is TGTGCCAGCAGCTCACTCTGGCGGGGGGGCGATAGGACTCAAGAGACCCAGTACTTC.

This clonotype showed up just a few times. The CDR3 is CASSSTTGIREQYF. The CDR3 coding sequence is TGTGCCAGCAGCTCTACTACAGGGATCAGGGAGCAGTACTTC. The rearrangement links TRBV7-6 to TRBJ2-7; possible D gene TRBD1, 6 bases. V was shortened by 4 bases and J by 7 bases, with 17 bases between the two germline ends. Germline V gene lookup returns CDR1 SGHVS and CDR2 FNYEAQ. The CDR3 totals 14 residues.

This clonotype was observed a handful of times. The chain employs TRBV9 and TRBJ2-3; no clear D. V lost 0 bases, J lost 0 bases, and 8 bases lay in between. The CDR3 covers 15 residues. Germline assignment: CDR1 SGDLS and CDR2 YYNGEE. The CDR3 loop reads CASSVEGPSTDTQYF. The CDR3 DNA reads TGTGCCAGCAGCGTAGAGGGCCCAAGCACAGATACGCAGTATTTT.

A note on this clonotype: The junction does not match germline at one end; this may be a read error. The rearrangement links TRBV7-3 to TRBJ2-5, with TRBD2 identical over 10 bases. CDR1 and CDR2 (germline): SGHTA, FQGTGA. CDR3 length equals 16 residues. The CDR3 DNA reads as TGTGCCAGCAGCGAAAGGGGACTAGCGACCCAAGATACCCAGTACTTC. Protein sequence: CASSERGLATQDTQYF.

This clonotype was counted at least ten times. This chain connects TRBV12-3 or TRBV12-4 to TRBJ2-1, with 8 bases that match TRBD1. J gave up 5 bases and V 5 bases, and 8 bases lay outside the gene matches. The CDR3 is made up of 15 amino acids. CDR3 loop: CASSHRDRQNNEQFF. The CDR3 DNA reads TGTGCCAGCAGTCACCGGGACAGGCAAAACAATGAGCAGTTCTTC.

This clonotype was detected only a few times. V gene TRBV11-2 combines with J gene TRBJ2-1; 10 nucleotides align to TRBD2. The V segment lost 5 bases and the J segment 10 bases; nucleotides outside the gene matches: 17. The CDR3 runs 17 residues. In germline, CDR1 is SGHAT, CDR2 FQNNGV. CDR3 nucleotides: TGTGCCAGCAGCCTTTTCCTAAGCGGGGGGGCAAAGGAGGAGCAGTTCTTC. The encoded protein is CASSLFLSGGAKEEQFF. Full variable domain (rest looked up from reference TRBV11-2 and TRBJ2-1): EAGVAQSPRYKIIEKRQSVAFWCNPISGHATLYWYQQILGQGPKLLIQFQNNGVVDDSQLPKDRFSAERLKGVDSTLKIQPAKLEDSAVYLCASSLFLSGGAKEEQFFGPGTRLTVL.

This clonotype turned up a few times. This chain joins TRBV2 and TRBJ1-3; the D is unclear. Germline-derived CDR1 and CDR2 are SNHLY and FYNNEI. The CDR3 totals 15 residues. Trimming removed 7 bases from V and 2 bases from J, with 15 bases in between. The CDR3 here is CASIARGSTGNTIYF. The CDR3 DNA is TGTGCCAGCATTGCCCGGGGTAGTACTGGAAACACCATATATTTT.

This rearrangement joins TRBV2 to TRBJ2-2; 9 bases align to TRBD1. CDR1 and CDR2 (germline): SNHLY, FYNNEI. The CDR3 runs 15 residues. V trimming: 4 bases; J trimming: 7 bases; junction bases outside the gene matches: 7. The CDR3 DNA reads as TGTGCCAGCAGTGTGGGACAGGGTGCTTTCGGGGAGCTGTTTTTT. Its protein is CASSVGQGAFGELFF.

V usage is TRBV5-1 and J usage is TRBJ2-7; a weak D match, TRBD1 (6 bases). From germline, CDR1 is SGHRS and CDR2 YFSETQ. V shed 5 bases and J shed 1 base, with 13 bases lying between them. The CDR3 is 14 residues long. The CDR3 bases are TGCGCCAGCAGGGTCGCAGGGGCGTCCTACGAGCAGTACTTC. Protein product: CASRVAGASYEQYF.

This chain joins TRBV5-3 and TRBJ2-7; 10 bases map to TRBD1. TRBV5-3 is an ORF, and what it does is uncertain. The CDR3 is made up of 13 amino acids. The CDR3 region has the DNA TGTTCCAGCAGCCCTGGGACAGGGGTTGAGCAGTACGTC. Translated: CSSSPGTGVEQYV.

A few counts support this clonotype. This sequence joins TRBV6-2 or TRBV6-3 and TRBJ1-1; tentatively, D is TRBD1 (5 bases). V was pared by 0 bases and J by 0 bases, with 11 bases between. This CDR3 is built from 16 residues. Germline loops: CDR1 MNHEY, CDR2 SVGEGT. For the CDR3, the DNA is TGTGCCAGCAGTTACTCTGGACATATCATGAACACTGAAGCTTTCTTT. Translated: CASSYSGHIMNTEAFF.

This clonotype was seen more than once but under ten times. This rearrangement joins TRBV6-1 to TRBJ1-2; D remains unclear. The CDR3 is 12 amino acids. Germline CDR1 is MNHNS and CDR2 is SASEGT. Deletions cut 2 bases from V and 14 bases from J, with 15 bases between. The CDR3 loop reads CASSEWSAAGTF. CDR3 nucleotides: TGTGCCAGCAGTGAATGGTCCGCCGCTGGAACCTTC.

This clonotype was found many times. V gene TRBV12-3 or TRBV12-4 combines with J gene TRBJ2-7; D is unclear. The length of the CDR3 is 13 residues. V was clipped by 1 base and J by 0 bases, with 4 bases between them. DNA of the CDR3: TGTGCCAGCAGTTTAGACAACTCCTACGAGCAGTACTTC. Its translation is CASSLDNSYEQYF.

This clonotype has just a few counts. The CDR3 coding sequence is TGTGCCGTTGAGAGGGGGCATGGCTACACCTTC. Protein sequence: CAVERGHGYTF. The V gene is TRBV25-1, the J gene TRBJ1-2; TRBD1 agrees at 7 bases. CDR3 length: 11 residues. In germline, CDR1 is MGHDK, CDR2 SYGVNS. Trimming removed 11 bases from V and 6 bases from J; junction bases left unmatched: 6.

This clonotype has ten or more counts. This sequence joins TRBV2 and TRBJ1-5; weak D call: TRBD1 (5 bases). The germline V and J ends were trimmed by 6 bases and 3 bases, with 9 bases remaining between them. Germline CDR1 and CDR2: SNHLY and FYNNEI. CDR3 length equals 13 residues. CDR3 protein: CASSLDTNQPQHF. CDR3 DNA sequence: TGTGCCAGCAGCCTGGACACCAATCAGCCCCAGCATTTT.

This clonotype was counted at least ten times. J is TRBJ2-1 and V is TRBV27, with 10 bases that match TRBD2. Germline V gives CDR1 MNHEY, CDR2 SMNVEV (reference sequence). This CDR3 has 14 amino acids. V gave up 7 bases and J gave up 4 bases; unmatched junction bases: 4. The CDR3 region is CASTSGGAYNEQFF. The CDR3 DNA follows: TGTGCCAGCACCAGCGGGGGGGCGTACAATGAGCAGTTCTTC.

For the CDR3, the DNA is TGCAGCGTTGATTGGGGCGAAGGGGGTGAAGCTTTCTTT. Translating it yields CSVDWGEGGEAFF. The chain carries TRBV29-1 and TRBJ1-1; maybe TRBD1 (6 bases). V was shortened by 3 bases and J by 7 bases, with 15 bases between the two germline ends. The CDR3 is 13 amino acids. Germline V gene data show CDR1 as SQVTM and CDR2 as ANQGSEA. Full variable domain (rest looked up from reference TRBV29-1 and TRBJ1-1): SAVISQKPSRDICQRGTSLTIQCQVDSQVTMMFWYRQQPGQSLTLIATANQGSEATYESGFVIDKFPISRPNLTFSTLTVSNMSPEDSSIYLCSVDWGEGGEAFFGQGTRLTVV.

This clonotype was seen only a few times. The V gene is TRBV6-2 or TRBV6-3, the J gene TRBJ1-5; possibly TRBD1 for D (6 bases). The CDR3 has 18 residues. Trimming stripped 0 bases from V and 2 bases from J, with 17 bases between. CDR1 is MNHEY and CDR2 is SVGEGT in the germline V gene. The CDR3 is CASSYSVAGVGGNQPQHF. CDR3 DNA: TGTGCCAGCAGTTACTCGGTGGCAGGGGTAGGCGGCAATCAGCCCCAGCATTTT.

J is TRBJ2-7 and V is TRBV29-1, with D uncertain. Germline CDR1 is SQVTM and CDR2 is ANQGSEA. V lost 0 bases, J lost 3 bases, and 9 bases lay in between. This CDR3 has 13 residues. The CDR3 nucleotides are TGCAGCGTTGAAGATCCAGGCAGCTACGAGCAGTACGTC. Translating gives CSVEDPGSYEQYV.

This clonotype was counted ten times or more. The V gene is TRBV27, the J gene TRBJ1-1; D is unclear. This CDR3 has 15 amino acids. Trimming shortened V by 6 bases and J by 0 bases, and 14 bases separated the two germline ends. Germline V lookup: CDR1 MNHEY, CDR2 SMNVEV (reference sequence). In nucleotides, the CDR3 is TGTGCCAGCAGCTTGGCAGGCGGCATGAACACTGAAGCTTTCTTT. Translation gives CASSLAGGMNTEAFF.

J is TRBJ1-4 and V is TRBV6-5, with 7 bases identical to TRBD1. With V trimmed by 6 bases and J by 7 bases, 8 bases remained unmatched. Germline V gene data show CDR1 as MNHEY and CDR2 as SVGAGI. CDR3 length: 14 residues. The CDR3 sequence is CASSPGQWGEKLFF. Here the CDR3 DNA reads TGTGCCAGCAGCCCGGGACAGTGGGGTGAAAAACTGTTTTTT.

This clonotype was recorded many times. The V call is TRBV7-9, the J call TRBJ2-4; tentatively, D is TRBD1 (6 bases). The germline CDR1 and CDR2 sequences are SEHNR and FQNEAQ (reference sequence). Trimming removed 6 bases from V and 7 bases from J, with 16 bases in between. The CDR3 covers 14 residues. CDR3 nucleotides: TGTGCCAGCAGTTACGGGACAACGGAGAACATTCAGTACTTC. This gives the protein CASSYGTTENIQYF.